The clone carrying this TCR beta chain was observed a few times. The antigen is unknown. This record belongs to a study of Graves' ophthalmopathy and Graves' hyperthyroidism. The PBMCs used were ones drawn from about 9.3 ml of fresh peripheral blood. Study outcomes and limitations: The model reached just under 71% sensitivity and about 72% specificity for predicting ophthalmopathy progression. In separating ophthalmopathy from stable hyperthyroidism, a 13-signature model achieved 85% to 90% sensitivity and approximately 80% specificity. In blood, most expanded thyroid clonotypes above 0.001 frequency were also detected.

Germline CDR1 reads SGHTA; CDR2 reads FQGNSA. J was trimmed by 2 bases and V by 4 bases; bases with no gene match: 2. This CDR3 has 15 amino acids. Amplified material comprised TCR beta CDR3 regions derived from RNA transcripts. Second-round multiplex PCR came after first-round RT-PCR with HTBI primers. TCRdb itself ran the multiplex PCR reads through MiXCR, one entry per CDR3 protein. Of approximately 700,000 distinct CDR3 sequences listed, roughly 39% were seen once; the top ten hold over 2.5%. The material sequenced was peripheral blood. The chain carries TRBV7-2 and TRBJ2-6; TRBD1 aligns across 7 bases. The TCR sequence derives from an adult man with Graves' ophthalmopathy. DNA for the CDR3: TGTGCCAGCAGCTCCGGGACAGCTGGGGCCAACGTCCTGACTTTC. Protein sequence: CASSSGTAGANVLTF.